This TCR beta chain was observed in a study of cytomegalovirus exposure and HLA in healthy donors. Study results and caveats: Despite most TCR sequences being rare, some public TCRs occurred in many donors.

Method: immunoSEQ multiplex PCR; TCRdb's copy keeps in-frame clones and lacks some. The data show 110,000 to 150,000 clones, roughly nine tenths seen once. About this clone itself: As yet, its antigen is unknown.

Per germline, CDR1 SGHVS and CDR2 FNYEAQ. The ends lost 1 base at V and 4 bases at J; junction bases unmatched: 6. CDR3 length: 16 amino acids. Sequencing was done on a sample of PBMCs. The rearrangement joins TRBV7-6 to TRBJ1-5, with 8 bases matching TRBD1. This clonotype originated in a man between 18 and 35 years old in good health and CMV-seronegative. Here the CDR3 reads CASSLGPGGYNQPQHF. CDR3 in DNA: TGTGCCAGCAGCTTAGGTCCAGGGGGCTATAATCAGCCCCAGCATTTT.